The sequence of this TCR beta chain was determined in a study of type 1 and type 2 diabetes patients. About the research overall: Donors were type 1 diabetes, type 2 diabetes, or nondiabetic controls.

The sample holds a few counts of this clonotype. Genomic DNA was the PCR template. A primer set of 30 forward and 13 reverse primers amplified the CDR3. TCRdb re-analysed the multiplex PCR reads in MiXCR, keeping a single row per CDR3 protein. The repertoire consists of about 270,000 distinct CDR3 sequences, with more than 40% occurring once and the leading ten covering roughly 13%. V shed 5 bases and J shed 4 bases, with 5 bases lying between them. There are 11 residues in the CDR3. Looked up from germline, CDR1 is SNHLY and CDR2 is FYNNEI. This clonotype was obtained from a man between 18 and 29 years old with type 2 diabetes. The specimen sequenced was peripheral blood mononuclear cells (PBMCs). The chain combines TRBV2 with TRBJ1-2; D gene unclear. The CDR3 loop is CASSLAYGYTF. CDR3 bases: TGTGCCAGCAGTCTTGCCTATGGCTACACCTTC.